This T cell receptor beta chain came from a study of blood T cell repertoires in COVID-19. Study summary: T cells, B-cell-depleted T cells, or PBMCs supplied cDNA or gDNA.

Living in about two dozen US areas, the participants were between roughly 18 and 90 years of age. Germline V lookup: CDR1 SGHTA, CDR2 FQGTGA. After removal of 1 base from V and 8 bases from J, the junction contained 2 bases not matched to a gene. The CDR3 is made up of 15 amino acids. Repertoires were generated with immunoSEQ multiplex PCR, while TCRdb's copy carries only in-frame clones and drops some. Here the sample spans roughly 250,000 clones, more than 75% being singletons. The genes are TRBV7-3 and TRBJ2-1; the match to TRBD2 covers 13 bases. Material for sequencing was PBMCs or T cells enriched from blood (not recorded which). This TCR was sampled from a woman in her forties with acute COVID-19. The DNA of the CDR3 is TGTGCCAGCAGCTTAAGACTAGCGGGGGGACATGAGCAGTTCTTC. The encoded protein is CASSLRLAGGHEQFF.